Listed below are T cell receptor beta chains from one sample, sequenced in a study of neurological immune-mediated disorders. TCRdb analysed the 5' RACE reads with MiXCR anew, one entry per CDR3 protein. The sample yields about 45,000 distinct CDR3 sequences, under 25% seen once. Sample: PBMCs. The receptors come from a man aged 55 to 70 with HTLV-1-associated myelopathy (HAM/TSP). Both conserved end residues are part of each CDR3. A D gene is named only where the DNA matches it firmly. The listing skips clone size in some rows; elsewhere it reads once, few, many or a size class.

V: TRBV11-2; D: .; size: many; J: TRBJ2-7; DNA: TGTGCCAGCAGCTTAAACCCCTCTGGGTCTTACGAGCAGTACTTC; CDR3: CASSLNPSGSYEQYF
V: TRBV2; D: TRBD1; size: many; J: TRBJ2-7; DNA: TGTGCCAGCAGTGTACGTACAGGGGGTTTTACCACTACCTCCTACGAGCAGTACTTC; CDR3: CASSVRTGGFTTTSYEQYF
V: TRBV24-1; D: .; size: many; J: TRBJ2-2; DNA: TGTGCCACCAGTGATCCTGAAAAATTCGGTGCCGGGGAGCTGTTTTTT; CDR3: CATSDPEKFGAGELFF
V: TRBV7-6; D: .; size: many; J: TRBJ2-7; DNA: TGTGCCAGCAGCTTCGCGGGGAATGAAGACGAGCAGTACTTC; CDR3: CASSFAGNEDEQYF
V: TRBV27; D: .; size: many; J: TRBJ2-7; DNA: TGTGCCAGCAGGAACAGGTATCTCGAGCAGTACTTC; CDR3: CASRNRYLEQYF
V: TRBV9; D: TRBD1; size: .; J: TRBJ2-2; DNA: TGTGCCAGCAGCAATGGACAGGGGGCGGGGGAGCTGTTTTTT; CDR3: CASSNGQGAGELFF
V: TRBV7-9; D: .; size: once; J: TRBJ1-2; DNA: TGTGCCTGCTGCCCCGGACCGGATGGCTACACCTTC; CDR3: CACCPGPDGYTF
V: TRBV29-1; D: TRBD1; size: many; J: TRBJ2-5; DNA: TGCAGCGCGGGACAGCGTCAAGAGACCCAGTACTTC; CDR3: CSAGQRQETQYF
V: TRBV4-2; D: .; size: many; J: TRBJ2-2; DNA: TGTGCCAGCAGCCAAGTATCAGGACTGTCTAACACCGGGGAGCTGTTTTTT; CDR3: CASSQVSGLSNTGELFF
V: TRBV27; D: .; size: many; J: TRBJ1-6; DNA: TGTGCCAGCAGTTTAGAGAACGGCTATAATTCACCCCTCCACTTT; CDR3: CASSLENGYNSPLHF
V: TRBV20-1; D: TRBD2; size: many; J: TRBJ2-1; DNA: TGCAGTGCCCGCGGGACTAGCGGGAGAAGGAGTTCCTACAATGAGCAGTTCTTC; CDR3: CSARGTSGRRSSYNEQFF
V: TRBV5-1; D: TRBD2; size: many; J: TRBJ2-7; DNA: TGCGCCAGCAGCGGGGGAGGGACTGGATCCTACGAGCAGTACTTC; CDR3: CASSGGGTGSYEQYF
V: TRBV28; D: TRBD1; size: many; J: TRBJ2-5; DNA: TGTGCCAGCAGTCCCAGCGGACAGGGAGTCGGGGCCCAGTACTTC; CDR3: CASSPSGQGVGAQYF
V: TRBV7-9; D: .; size: many; J: TRBJ2-1; DNA: TGTGCCAGCAGCTTGGCGCAGGGGTCCTACAATGAGCAGTTCTTC; CDR3: CASSLAQGSYNEQFF
V: TRBV11-2; D: TRBD2; size: many; J: TRBJ2-7; DNA: TGTGCCAGCAGCTTAGAACCTAGCGGGAGGGCCGAGCAGTACTTC; CDR3: CASSLEPSGRAEQYF
V: TRBV12-3/TRBV12-4; D: TRBD2; size: many; J: TRBJ2-5; DNA: TGTGCCAGCAGCCTCTTTTGGCGGGGGCAAGAGACCCAGTACTTC; CDR3: CASSLFWRGQETQYF
V: TRBV10-2; D: .; size: .; J: TRBJ2-5; DNA: TGCGCCAGCAGTGATCCCCCGGCCGGGCTAGTACCGTACTTC; CDR3: CASSDPPAGLVPYF
V: TRBV5-6; D: .; size: many; J: TRBJ1-2; DNA: TGTGCCAGCAGCTTTCCGGATAACTATGGCTACACCTTC; CDR3: CASSFPDNYGYTF
V: TRBV10-1; D: TRBD2; size: many; J: TRBJ2-7; DNA: TGCGCCAGCAGGGGACTAGCGGATATCTACGAGCAGTACTTC; CDR3: CASRGLADIYEQYF
V: TRBV5-1; D: TRBD2; size: .; J: TRBJ2-5; DNA: TGCGCCAGCAGCGGAGCGGGAATTCGACAAGAGACCCAGTACTTC; CDR3: CASSGAGIRQETQYF
V: TRBV20-1; D: TRBD2; size: .; J: TRBJ2-7; DNA: TGCATTACTAGAGAATTAGGGACTAGCGGGCTGTACGAGCAGTACTTC; CDR3: CITRELGTSGLYEQYF
V: TRBV5-1; D: TRBD1; size: many; J: TRBJ2-1; DNA: TGCGCCAGCAGCAGGACAGGGAGGAATGAGCAGTTCTTC; CDR3: CASSRTGRNEQFF
V: TRBV7-9; D: .; size: many; J: TRBJ2-1; DNA: TGTGCCAGCGGACCCGGGCGCGGGACCTACAATGAGCAGTTCTTC; CDR3: CASGPGRGTYNEQFF
V: TRBV20-1; D: .; size: few; J: TRBJ2-1; DNA: TGCAGTGCTAGCGGGAGATCCTACAATGAGCAGTTCTTC; CDR3: CSASGRSYNEQFF
V: TRBV7-9; D: .; size: many; J: TRBJ2-1; DNA: TGTGCCAGCAGCTCGGGAGATCACAATGAGCAGTTCTTC; CDR3: CASSSGDHNEQFF
V: TRBV12-3/TRBV12-4; D: TRBD2; size: .; J: TRBJ2-3; DNA: TGTGCCAGCAGACCGGGGACTAGCGGGAGAACAGATACGCAGTATTTT; CDR3: CASRPGTSGRTDTQYF
V: TRBV29-1; D: TRBD1; size: many; J: TRBJ1-2; DNA: TGCAGCGTTGAAGGTCCGGGACAGGGGACATATCGGGATGGCTACACCTTC; CDR3: CSVEGPGQGTYRDGYTF
V: TRBV3-1; D: .; size: many; J: TRBJ2-1; DNA: TGTGCCGTTCTCTTCCGGAACCACAATGAGCAGTTCTTC; CDR3: CAVLFRNHNEQFF
V: TRBV5-1; D: .; size: many; J: TRBJ1-1; DNA: TGCGCCAGCAGCTTGGAGGGATCCGACACTGAAGCTTTCTTT; CDR3: CASSLEGSDTEAFF
V: TRBV5-1; D: .; size: many; J: TRBJ2-3; DNA: TGCGCCAGCAGCGACCGGACGTTCTCCACAGATACGCAGTATTTT; CDR3: CASSDRTFSTDTQYF
V: TRBV5-1; D: TRBD2; size: many; J: TRBJ2-3; DNA: TGCGCCAGCAGCCCCAACGAGGAGCGGGAGGTCACAGATACGCAGTATTTT; CDR3: CASSPNEEREVTDTQYF
V: TRBV5-1; D: .; size: many; J: TRBJ1-2; DNA: TGCGCCAGCAGTGACTACAACTATGGCTACACCTTC; CDR3: CASSDYNYGYTF
V: TRBV20-1; D: TRBD2; size: many; J: TRBJ2-7; DNA: TGCAGTGCTATGATGCCGGCTAGCGGGAGGGCCTCCGAGCAGTACTTC; CDR3: CSAMMPASGRASEQYF
V: TRBV29-1; D: .; size: many; J: TRBJ2-1; DNA: TGCAGCGTTGAACCCACAGGGTATGAGCAGTTCTTC; CDR3: CSVEPTGYEQFF
V: TRBV29-1; D: .; size: many; J: TRBJ2-7; DNA: TGCAGCGTGGGTTGGGGGGCGGGCGAGCAGTACTTC; CDR3: CSVGWGAGEQYF
V: TRBV12-3/TRBV12-4; D: TRBD2; size: many; J: TRBJ2-1; DNA: TGTGCCAGCAGGGGACTGACGAGGACTAGCGGGAGACGTCTCAATGAGCAGTTCTTC; CDR3: CASRGLTRTSGRRLNEQFF
V: TRBV5-1; D: .; size: many; J: TRBJ2-4; DNA: TGCGCCAGCAGCTCCGTAGGGGAAAACATTCAGTACTTC; CDR3: CASSSVGENIQYF
V: TRBV5-1; D: .; size: many; J: TRBJ2-1; DNA: TGCGCCAGCAGCCCCCTAGTTAGCGATTACAATGAGCAGTTCTTC; CDR3: CASSPLVSDYNEQFF
V: TRBV20-1; D: TRBD1; size: medium-sized; J: TRBJ1-2; DNA: TGCAGTGCTAGAGGACAGGGGTATGGCTACACCTTC; CDR3: CSARGQGYGYTF
V: TRBV7-2; D: .; size: many; J: TRBJ2-7; DNA: TGTGCCAGCAGCCCAGCAGTGACAGAGTTCTACGAGCAGTACTTC; CDR3: CASSPAVTEFYEQYF
V: TRBV3-1; D: .; size: many; J: TRBJ2-3; DNA: TGTGCCAGCAGCCAAGAGGAGGGTACGCAGTATTTT; CDR3: CASSQEEGTQYF